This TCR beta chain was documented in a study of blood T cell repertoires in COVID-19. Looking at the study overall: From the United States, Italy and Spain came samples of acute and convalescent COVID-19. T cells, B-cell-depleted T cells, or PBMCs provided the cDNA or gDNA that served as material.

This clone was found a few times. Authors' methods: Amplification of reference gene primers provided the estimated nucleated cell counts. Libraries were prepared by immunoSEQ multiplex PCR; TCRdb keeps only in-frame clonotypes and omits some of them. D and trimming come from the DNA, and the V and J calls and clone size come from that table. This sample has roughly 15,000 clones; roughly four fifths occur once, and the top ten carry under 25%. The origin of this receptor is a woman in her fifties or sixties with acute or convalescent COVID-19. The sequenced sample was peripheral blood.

CDR3 residues: CASSSAGGSGELFF. CDR3 coding DNA: TGTGCCAGCAGCAGCGCAGGGGGTAGCGGGGAGCTGTTTTTT. V is TRBV5-6 and J is TRBJ2-2, with 7 bases aligning to TRBD1. The CDR3 has 14 residues. The junction had 7 bases not matched to a gene; V was cut back by 4 bases and J by 7 bases. CDR1 and CDR2 from the germline V gene are SGHDT and YYEEEE.